What follows is one T cell receptor beta chain and its context. This entry comes from a study of blood T cell repertoires in COVID-19. At the level of the study: Material from acute and convalescent COVID-19 was sourced from the United States, Italy and Spain. Sample material is recorded as cDNA or gDNA derived from T cells, B-cell-depleted T cells, or PBMCs.

The authors' processing: Reference gene primer amplification in the assay estimated nucleated cell counts. Data came from immunoSEQ multiplex PCR; TCRdb stores just in-frame clones and leaves some out. Clone size and V and J calls were adopted from that table, with D and trimming inferred from the DNA. The table records more than 150,000 clones, about 88% of them present only once. Germline CDR1 reads LGHDT; CDR2 reads YNNKEL (reference sequence). This CDR3 region has 16 residues. V gave up 5 bases and J gave up 0 bases; unmatched junction bases: 5. This rearrangement joins TRBV3-1 (or the pseudogene TRBV3-2) to TRBJ2-1; 9 nucleotides agree with TRBD2. Source material: peripheral blood. This TCR was sampled from a man between 25 and 39 years old with active or convalescent COVID-19. The CDR3 DNA follows: TGTGCCAGCAGCTCGGGACTAGCTGTCTCCTACAATGAGCAGTTCTTC. Translating it yields CASSSGLAVSYNEQFF.